This T cell receptor beta chain was profiled in a study of blood T cells in healthy people across ages. About the research overall: Researchers report that template switching captured about one barcoded beta molecule per two T cells.

This clonotype was counted only a few times. Each sample had at least 7 million PBMCs isolated. Combining a sample-barcoded 5' primer with a J-beta primer mix, a second PCR ran for about 7 to 12 cycles. Carrying 12 random nucleotides, a template-switch adaptor labeled each individual cDNA molecule. No fewer than 3 million CDR3-containing paired-end reads came from each sample. TCRdb analysed the 5' RACE reads with MiXCR anew, one entry per CDR3 protein. This table holds hundreds of thousands of distinct CDR3 sequences, roughly 50% found once. CDR3 length equals 15 residues. Trimming removed 5 bases from V and 9 bases from J; junction bases left unmatched: 12. Germline assignment: CDR1 SGHTA and CDR2 FQGTGA.

This chain uses TRBV7-3 with TRBJ2-1; 8 bases are shared with TRBD2. Source material: blood. This receptor was identified in a man aged 35-49 years in good health. The CDR3 here is CASSQGLAGIGEQFF. In DNA, the CDR3 is TGTGCCAGCAGCCAAGGTTTAGCGGGAATCGGTGAGCAGTTCTTC.